The T cell receptor beta chain described here comes from a study of blood T cells in healthy people across ages. The second PCR ran about 6 to 12 cycles with a sample-barcoded 5' primer and J-beta primers. TCRdb used MiXCR to reprocess the 5' RACE reads, holding one entry per CDR3 protein. The table lists about 830,000 distinct CDR3 sequences, around 62% of them singletons. With respect to this clonotype: Its antigen is undetermined.

There are 14 residues in the CDR3. Trimming removed 2 bases at V and 2 bases at J, with 8 bases between. Germline loops: CDR1 MGHDK, CDR2 SYGVNS. The study's findings and limits: With naive T cell percentage, TCR beta diversity showed a strong correlation.

This receptor was identified in a man aged 25-45 years in good health. Sequenced material: blood. The J gene is TRBJ2-3, the V gene TRBV25-1; no firm D call. The CDR3 spells CASSEPEITDTQYF. CDR3 in DNA: TGTGCCAGCAGTGAACCAGAGATCACAGATACGCAGTATTTT.